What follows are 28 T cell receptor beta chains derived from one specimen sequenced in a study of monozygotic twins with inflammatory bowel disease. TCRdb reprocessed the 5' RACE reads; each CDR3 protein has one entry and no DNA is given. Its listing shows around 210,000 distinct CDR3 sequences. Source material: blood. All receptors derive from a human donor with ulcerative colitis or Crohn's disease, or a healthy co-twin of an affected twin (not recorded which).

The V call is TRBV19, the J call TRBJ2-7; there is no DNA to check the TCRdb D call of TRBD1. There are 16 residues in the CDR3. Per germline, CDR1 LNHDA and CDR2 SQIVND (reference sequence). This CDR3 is CASSWGFGQEGYEQYF.

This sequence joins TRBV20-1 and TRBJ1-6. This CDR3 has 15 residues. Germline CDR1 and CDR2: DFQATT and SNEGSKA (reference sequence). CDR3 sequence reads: CSASDGSSYNSPLHF.

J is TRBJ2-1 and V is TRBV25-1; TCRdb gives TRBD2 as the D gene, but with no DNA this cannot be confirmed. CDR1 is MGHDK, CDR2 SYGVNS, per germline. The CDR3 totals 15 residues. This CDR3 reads CASRGLAGFNNEQFF.

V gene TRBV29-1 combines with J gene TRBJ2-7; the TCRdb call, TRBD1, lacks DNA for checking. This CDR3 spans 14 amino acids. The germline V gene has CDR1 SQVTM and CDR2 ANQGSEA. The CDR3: CSVTGTQNSYEQYF.

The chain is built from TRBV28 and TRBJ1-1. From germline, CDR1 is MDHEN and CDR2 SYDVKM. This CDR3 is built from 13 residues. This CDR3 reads CASSVPMNTEAFF.

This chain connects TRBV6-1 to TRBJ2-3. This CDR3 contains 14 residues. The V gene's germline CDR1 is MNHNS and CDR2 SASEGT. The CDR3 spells CASRLGYYTDTQYF.

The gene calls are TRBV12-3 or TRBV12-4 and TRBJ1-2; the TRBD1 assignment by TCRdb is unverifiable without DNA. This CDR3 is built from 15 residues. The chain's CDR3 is CASSLGTGDYYGYTF.

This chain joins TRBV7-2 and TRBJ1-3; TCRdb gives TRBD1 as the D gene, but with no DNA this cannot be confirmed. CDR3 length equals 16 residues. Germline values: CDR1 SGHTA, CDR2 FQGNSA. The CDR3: CASTDRAQMGGNTIYF.

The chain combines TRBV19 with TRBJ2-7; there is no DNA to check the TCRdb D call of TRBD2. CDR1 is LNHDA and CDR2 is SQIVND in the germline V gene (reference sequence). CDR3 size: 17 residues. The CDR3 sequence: CASSIDPGREFSYEQYF.

The CDR3 reads CATGWREYEETQYF. V and J are TRBV3-1 and TRBJ2-5; TCRdb reports TRBD2, a call that lacks DNA to check it against. This CDR3 is built from 14 residues. The germline V gene encodes CDR1 LGHDT and CDR2 YNNKEL (reference sequence).

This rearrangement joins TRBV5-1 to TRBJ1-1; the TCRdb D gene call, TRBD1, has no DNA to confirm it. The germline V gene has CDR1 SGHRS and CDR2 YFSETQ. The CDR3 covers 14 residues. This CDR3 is CASSPGQSYTEAFF.

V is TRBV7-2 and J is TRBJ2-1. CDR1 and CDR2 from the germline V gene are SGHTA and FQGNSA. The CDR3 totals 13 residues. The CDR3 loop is CASSISTYNEQFF.

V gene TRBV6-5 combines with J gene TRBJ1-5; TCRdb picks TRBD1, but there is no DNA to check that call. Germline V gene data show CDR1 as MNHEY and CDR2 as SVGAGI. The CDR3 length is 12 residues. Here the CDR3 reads CASNQGGGPQHF.

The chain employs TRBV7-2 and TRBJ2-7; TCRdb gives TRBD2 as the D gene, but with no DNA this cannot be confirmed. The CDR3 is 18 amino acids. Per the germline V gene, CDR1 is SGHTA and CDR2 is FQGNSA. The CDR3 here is CASSLAPRTSGDPYEQYF.

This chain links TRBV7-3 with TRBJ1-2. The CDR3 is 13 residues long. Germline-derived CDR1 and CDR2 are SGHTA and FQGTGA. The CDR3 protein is CASSLDGVGGYTF.

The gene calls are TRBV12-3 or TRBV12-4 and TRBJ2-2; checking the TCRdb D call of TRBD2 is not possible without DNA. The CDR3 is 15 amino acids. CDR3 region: CASSPGLAGAGELFF.

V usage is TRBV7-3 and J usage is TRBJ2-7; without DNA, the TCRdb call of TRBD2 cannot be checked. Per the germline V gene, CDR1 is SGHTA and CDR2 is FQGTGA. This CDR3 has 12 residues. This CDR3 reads CASGNSEYEQYF. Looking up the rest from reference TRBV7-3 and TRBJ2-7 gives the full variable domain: GAGVSQTPSNKVTEKGKYVELRCDPISGHTALYWYRQSLGQGPEFLIYFQGTGAADDSGLPNDRFFAVRPEGSVSTLKIQRTERGDSAVYLCASGNSEYEQYFGPGTRLTVT.

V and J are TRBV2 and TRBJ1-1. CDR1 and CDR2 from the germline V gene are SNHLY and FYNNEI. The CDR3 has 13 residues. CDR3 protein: CASSELEATEAFF. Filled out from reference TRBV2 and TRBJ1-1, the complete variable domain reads EPEVTQTPSHQVTQMGQEVILRCVPISNHLYFYWYRQILGQKVEFLVSFYNNEISEKSEIFDDQFSVERPDGSNFTLKIRSTKLEDSAMYFCASSELEATEAFFGQGTRLTVV.

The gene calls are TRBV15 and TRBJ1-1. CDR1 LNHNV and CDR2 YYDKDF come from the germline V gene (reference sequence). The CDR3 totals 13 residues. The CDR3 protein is CATSRAADTEAFF.

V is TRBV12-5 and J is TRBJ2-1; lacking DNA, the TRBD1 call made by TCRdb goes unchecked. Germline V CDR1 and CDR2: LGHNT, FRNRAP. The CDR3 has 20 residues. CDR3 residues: CASGLVIPGQGRLSYNEQFF. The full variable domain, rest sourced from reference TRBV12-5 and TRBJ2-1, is DARVTQTPRHKVTEMGQEVTMRCQPILGHNTVFWYRQTMMQGLELLAYFRNRAPLDDSGMPKDRFSAEMPDATLATLKIQPSEPRDSAVYFCASGLVIPGQGRLSYNEQFFGPGTRLTVL.

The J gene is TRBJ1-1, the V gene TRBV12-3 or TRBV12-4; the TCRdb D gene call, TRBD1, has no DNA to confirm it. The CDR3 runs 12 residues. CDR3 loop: CASRAGLFEAFF.

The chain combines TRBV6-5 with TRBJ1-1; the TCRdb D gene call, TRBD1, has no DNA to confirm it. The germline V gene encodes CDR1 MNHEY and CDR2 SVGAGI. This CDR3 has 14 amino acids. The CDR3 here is CASSSGTVDTEAFF.

This CDR3 is CSVGSGTGWDETQYF. This chain links TRBV29-1 with TRBJ2-5; TCRdb's D call, TRBD1, is unchecked because there is no DNA. The CDR3 covers 15 residues. The germline V gene encodes CDR1 SQVTM and CDR2 ANQGSEA.

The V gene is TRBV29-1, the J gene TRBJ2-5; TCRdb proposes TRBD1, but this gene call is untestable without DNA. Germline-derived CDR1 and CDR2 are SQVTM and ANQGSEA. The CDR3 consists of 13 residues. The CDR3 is CSVLTGGQETQYF.

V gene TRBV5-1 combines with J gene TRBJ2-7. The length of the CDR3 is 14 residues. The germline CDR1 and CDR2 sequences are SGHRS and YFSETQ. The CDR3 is CASSLADSTYEQYF.

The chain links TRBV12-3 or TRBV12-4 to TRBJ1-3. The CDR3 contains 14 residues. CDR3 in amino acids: CASSFSLSGNTIYF.

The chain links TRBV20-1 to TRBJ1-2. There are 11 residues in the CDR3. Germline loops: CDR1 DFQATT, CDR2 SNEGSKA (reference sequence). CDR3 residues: CSAGGSYGYTF.

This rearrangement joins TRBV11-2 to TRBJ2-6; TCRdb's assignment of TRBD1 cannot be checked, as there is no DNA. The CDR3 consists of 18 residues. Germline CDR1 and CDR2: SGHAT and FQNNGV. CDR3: CASSLETYRLSGANVLTF.